One sample yielded the 10 T cell receptor beta chains listed below, sequenced in a study of T cells in Graves' hyperthyroidism and ophthalmopathy. RNA transcripts gave rise to amplified TCR beta CDR3 regions. TCR CDR3 regions were first amplified by RT-PCR with HTBI primers. TCRdb re-called the multiplex PCR reads with MiXCR, one entry per CDR3 protein. Of 300,000 to 450,000 distinct CDR3 sequences in the sample, just under 25% are singletons; the top ten hold less than 75%. The sample was blood. The receptors stem from a man aged 45-60 years with Graves' hyperthyroidism.

This rearrangement joins TRBV28 to TRBJ2-1; 9 bases are a match to TRBD2. Germline lookup yields CDR1 MDHEN and CDR2 SYDVKM. The CDR3 is 17 amino acids. V shed 6 bases and J 10 bases; nucleotides not matched to a gene: 19. The CDR3 reads CASSSPSRRREGQEQFF. The CDR3 DNA sequence: TGTGCCAGCAGCTCCCCCTCTCGCCGGCGGGAGGGCCAAGAGCAGTTCTTC.

There are a few counts of this clonotype. The gene calls are TRBV11-3 and TRBJ2-7, with D possibly TRBD1 on 6 matching bases. Trimming cost V 5 bases and J 6 bases, with 20 bases left between them. The CDR3 is 15 residues long. Germline V gene lookup returns CDR1 SGHNT and CDR2 YENEEA. The CDR3 reads CASSPNTQGTGEQYF. The CDR3 nucleotides read TGTGCCAGCAGCCCGAATACACAGGGAACGGGCGAGCAGTACTTC.

J is TRBJ1-1 and V is TRBV11-3, with D possibly being TRBD1 (6 bases). Germline-derived CDR1 and CDR2 are SGHNT and YENEEA. V was pared by 1 base and J by 5 bases, with 11 bases between. The CDR3 has 14 amino acids. CDR3 nucleotide sequence: TGTGCCAGCAGCTTAGGGATCAGGGGTACTGAAGCTTTCTTT. Translating gives CASSLGIRGTEAFF.

This clonotype was observed many times. The V call is TRBV6-5, the J call TRBJ2-5, with D possibly matching TRBD1 (6 bases). The CDR3 has 13 amino acids. The germline V gene encodes CDR1 MNHEY and CDR2 SVGAGI. The germline V and J ends were trimmed by 6 bases and 2 bases, with 10 bases remaining between them. The CDR3 region has the DNA TGTGCCAGCAGGTTACAGGGACAAGAGACCCAGTACTTC. This sequence encodes CASRLQGQETQYF.

The rearrangement links TRBV7-3 to TRBJ2-6; D unclear. The CDR3 runs to 15 residues. The V and J ends lost 1 base and 4 bases respectively, with 8 bases between them. Germline CDR1 SGHTA, CDR2 FQGTGA. This CDR3 is CASSLSRAGANVLTF. The CDR3 bases are TGTGCCAGCAGCTTAAGCAGAGCAGGGGCCAACGTCCTGACTTTC. Looking up the rest from reference TRBV7-3 and TRBJ2-6 gives the full variable domain: GAGVSQTPSNKVTEKGKYVELRCDPISGHTALYWYRQSLGQGPEFLIYFQGTGAADDSGLPNDRFFAVRPEGSVSTLKIQRTERGDSAVYLCASSLSRAGANVLTFGAGSRLTVL.

The rearrangement links TRBV7-7 to TRBJ2-3; maybe TRBD1 (5 bases). V was clipped by 3 bases and J by 4 bases, with 11 bases between them. Germline CDR1 is SSHAT and CDR2 is FNYEAQ (reference sequence). The CDR3 contains 14 residues. The CDR3 DNA follows: TGTGCCAGCAGCTTGGGGCTTCCTCCAGATACGCAGTATTTT. Protein: CASSLGLPPDTQYF.

CDR3 loop: CATSEQGDRELFF. The CDR3 DNA follows: TGTGCCACCAGTGAACAGGGTGATCGGGAGCTGTTTTTT. The chain uses TRBV24-1 and TRBJ2-2, with a tentative D call TRBD1 (6 bases). The CDR3 extends over 13 amino acids. Trimming cost V 4 bases and J 9 bases, with 11 bases left between them. The germline V gene encodes CDR1 KGHDR and CDR2 SFDVKD.

This clonotype was counted between two and nine times. The chain carries TRBV27 and TRBJ1-2; D possibly corresponds to TRBD1 (5 bases). V lost 4 bases and J lost 0, with 12 bases in between. The length of the CDR3 is 15 residues. Germline-derived CDR1 and CDR2 are MNHEY and SMNVEV (reference sequence). The CDR3 region has the DNA TGTGCCAGCAGTTCCTCGACAGCCACTAACTATGGCTACACCTTC. Translating gives CASSSSTATNYGYTF.

The table lists this clonotype with a few counts. The chain carries TRBV18 and TRBJ2-1; 8 positions agree with TRBD2. V gave up 6 bases and J gave up 3 bases; unmatched junction bases: 7. The CDR3 spans 15 residues. Germline loops: CDR1 KGHSH, CDR2 LQKENI. DNA of the CDR3: TGTGCCAGCTCCCGTACTAGCGGACACTACAATGAGCAGTTCTTC. Translation gives CASSRTSGHYNEQFF.

This rearrangement joins TRBV20-1 to TRBJ2-5, with 7 bases matching TRBD2. J lost 5 bases, V lost 0 bases, and 6 bases had no gene match. The CDR3 runs to 14 residues. Looked up from germline, CDR1 is DFQATT and CDR2 is SNEGSKA (reference sequence). CDR3 sequence reads: CSARDLRGDETQYF. CDR3 DNA sequence: TGCAGTGCTAGAGACCTCCGGGGGGACGAGACCCAGTACTTC.